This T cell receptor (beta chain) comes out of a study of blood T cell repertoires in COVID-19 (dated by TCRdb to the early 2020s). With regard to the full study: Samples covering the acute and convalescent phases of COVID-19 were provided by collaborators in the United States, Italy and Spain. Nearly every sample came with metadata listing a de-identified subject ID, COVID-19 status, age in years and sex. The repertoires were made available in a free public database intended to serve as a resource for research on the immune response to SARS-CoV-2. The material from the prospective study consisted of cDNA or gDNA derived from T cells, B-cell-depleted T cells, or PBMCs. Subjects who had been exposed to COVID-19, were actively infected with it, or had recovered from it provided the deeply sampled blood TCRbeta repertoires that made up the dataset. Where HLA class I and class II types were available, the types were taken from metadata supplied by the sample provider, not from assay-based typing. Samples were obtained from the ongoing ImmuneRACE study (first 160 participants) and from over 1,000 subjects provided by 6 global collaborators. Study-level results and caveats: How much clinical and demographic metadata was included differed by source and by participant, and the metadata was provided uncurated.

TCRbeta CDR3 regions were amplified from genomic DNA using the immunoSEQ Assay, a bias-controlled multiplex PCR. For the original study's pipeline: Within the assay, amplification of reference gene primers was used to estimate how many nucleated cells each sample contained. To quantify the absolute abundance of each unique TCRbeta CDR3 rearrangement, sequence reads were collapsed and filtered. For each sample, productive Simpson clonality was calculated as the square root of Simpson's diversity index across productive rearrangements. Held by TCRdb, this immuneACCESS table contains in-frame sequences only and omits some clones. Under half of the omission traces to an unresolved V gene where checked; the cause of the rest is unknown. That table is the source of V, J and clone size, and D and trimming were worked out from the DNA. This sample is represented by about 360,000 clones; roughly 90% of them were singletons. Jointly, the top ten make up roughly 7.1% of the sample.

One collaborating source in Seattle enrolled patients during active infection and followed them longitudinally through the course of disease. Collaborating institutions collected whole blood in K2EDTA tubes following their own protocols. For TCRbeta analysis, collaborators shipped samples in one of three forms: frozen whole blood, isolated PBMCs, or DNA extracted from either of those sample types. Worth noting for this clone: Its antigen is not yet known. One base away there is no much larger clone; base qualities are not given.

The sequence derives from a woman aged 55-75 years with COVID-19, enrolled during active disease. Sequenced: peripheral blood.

The CDR3 sequence is CASSLWPAGGQETQYF. The DNA reads TGTGCCAGCAGTTTATGGCCAGCGGGGGGGCAGGAGACCCAGTACTTC. The sequence joins TRBV27 to TRBJ2-5; 10 middle bases align to TRBD2. After removal of 1 base from V and 5 bases from J, the junction retains 7 bases not matched to a gene. Counted from cysteine to phenylalanine, this CDR3 has 16 amino acids. Here the CDR3 DNA is all that survives: 48 bases in frame from base 1. CDR1 and CDR2 (MNHEY, SMNVEV) derive from the germline V gene (reference sequence).